A single sample gave rise to the 19 T cell receptor beta chains below, sequenced in a study of T-cell memory formation after mild COVID-19. Using its own MiXCR run on the 5' RACE reads, TCRdb lists one record per CDR3 protein. Of 470,000 or so distinct CDR3 sequences in the sample, about a sixth were seen once. The source material was PBMCs or a T cell subset sorted from them (not recorded which). The receptors shown here come from a man aged 18 to 29 who had mild COVID-19 (a few samples of this study predate the infection). Cell type and time point are not known.

The V gene is TRBV11-2, the J gene TRBJ2-3, with 10 nucleotides matching TRBD1. Germline V gene data show CDR1 as SGHAT and CDR2 as FQNNGV. The CDR3 is 20 amino acids. V was pared by 5 bases and J by 4 bases, with 21 bases of the junction left unmatched. Written as DNA, the CDR3 is TGTGCCAGCAGCCCGCATCAGGGACAGGGGAAGCTGGAGCAAGCAGATACGCAGTATTTT. Protein: CASSPHQGQGKLEQADTQYF.

This clonotype occurred a few times. The V and J genes are TRBV14 and TRBJ1-4; TRBD1 is a possible D gene (6 bases). This CDR3 has 14 residues. CDR1 SGHDN and CDR2 FVKESK come from the germline V gene. Trimming took off 4 bases at V and 5 bases at J, with 11 bases between the two ends. The CDR3: CASSPRDTNEKLFF. For the CDR3, the DNA is TGTGCCAGCAGCCCCCGGGACACCAATGAAAAACTGTTTTTT.

This clonotype has only a few counts. The V gene is TRBV4-3, the J gene TRBJ1-6; 9 positions agree with TRBD1. CDR1 is LGHNA and CDR2 is YSLEER in the germline V gene. CDR3 length equals 15 residues. Trimming at V came to 3 bases and at J to 10 bases, leaving 7 bases not matched to a gene. Here the CDR3 DNA reads TGCGCCAGCAGCCATCTCCGACAGGGGGGATCACCCCTCCACTTT. Translated, it gives CASSHLRQGGSPLHF.

V and J are TRBV7-9 and TRBJ1-5, with D possibly TRBD1 on 5 matching bases. This CDR3 is built from 15 residues. With 5 bases removed from V and 5 bases from J, the gap between germline ends came to 16 bases. CDR1 and CDR2 from the germline V gene are SEHNR and FQNEAQ (reference sequence). The CDR3, as DNA: TGTGCCAGCAGCCGAAGCGAGTGGGGCGATCAGCCCCAGCATTTT. Translating it yields CASSRSEWGDQPQHF. Full variable domain (missing parts from reference TRBV7-9 and TRBJ1-5): DTGVSQNPRHKITKRGQNVTFRCDPISEHNRLYWYRQTLGQGPEFLTYFQNEAQLEKSRLLSDRFSAERPKGSFSTLEIQRTEQGDSAMYLCASSRSEWGDQPQHFGDGTRLSIL.

This clonotype occurred a few times. V is TRBV4-1 and J is TRBJ2-7; D uncertain. Germline-derived CDR1 and CDR2 are MGHRA and YSYEKL. V was clipped by 4 bases and J by 0 bases, with 10 bases between them. This CDR3 has 14 residues. CDR3: CASSRGRSSYEQYF. The CDR3 bases are TGCGCCAGCAGCCGAGGACGGAGCTCCTACGAGCAGTACTTC.

This chain connects TRBV6-5 to TRBJ2-7; D remains unclear. The germline V gene has CDR1 MNHEY and CDR2 SVGAGI. The CDR3 totals 17 residues. V was pared by 0 bases and J by 2 bases, with 17 bases between. The CDR3 loop is CASSYSSPKGSPYEQYV. CDR3 bases: TGTGCCAGCAGTTACTCGTCACCCAAAGGATCCCCCTACGAGCAGTACGTC.

The table lists this clonotype with a few counts. The J gene is TRBJ2-3, the V gene TRBV3-1; D ambiguous. The CDR3 spans 14 residues. The V gene's germline CDR1 is LGHDT and CDR2 YNNKEL (reference sequence). V lost 0 bases and J 6 bases, leaving 10 bases between the germline ends. The CDR3 here is CASSQEKLGDTQYF. In DNA form, the CDR3 reads TGTGCCAGCAGCCAAGAAAAACTCGGGGATACGCAGTATTTT.

The gene calls are TRBV4-1 and TRBJ2-1; 10 nucleotides match TRBD2. The CDR3 is 17 residues long. CDR1 is MGHRA and CDR2 is YSYEKL in the germline V gene. Trimming took 4 bases from V and 5 from J; bases not matched to a gene: 11. The CDR3 loop is CASSPGRGLADHNEQFF. Written as DNA, the CDR3 is TGCGCCAGCAGCCCCGGCAGAGGACTAGCGGACCACAATGAGCAGTTCTTC.

The V and J genes are TRBV12-3 or TRBV12-4 and TRBJ2-6; no clear D gene. V gave up 1 base and J gave up 1 base, with 11 bases separating them. The CDR3 contains 17 residues. Here the CDR3 reads CASSLGPGLSGANVLTF. Written as DNA, the CDR3 is TGTGCCAGCAGTTTAGGCCCCGGGCTGTCTGGGGCCAACGTCCTGACTTTC.

This clonotype was seen only a few times. V usage is TRBV15 and J usage is TRBJ2-5; no firm D call. Germline values: CDR1 LNHNV, CDR2 YYDKDF (reference sequence). The CDR3 loop spans 14 amino acids. The V gene lost 1 base and the J gene lost 4 bases, with 10 bases spanning the gap. DNA of the CDR3: TGTGCCACCAGCAGAGGAGGCAGTTCAGAGACCCAGTACTTC. It is translated as CATSRGGSSETQYF. Full variable domain (rest looked up from reference TRBV15 and TRBJ2-5): DAMVIQNPRYQVTQFGKPVTLSCSQTLNHNVMYWYQQKSSQAPKLLFHYYDKDFNNEADTPDNFQSRRPNTSFCFLDIRSPGLGDTAMYLCATSRGGSSETQYFGPGTRLLVL.

This clonotype was counted between two and nine times. The chain has TRBV20-1 and TRBJ2-5; 9 bases line up with TRBD2. Germline V CDR1 and CDR2: DFQATT, SNEGSKA (reference sequence). J gave up 5 bases and V 3 bases, and 7 bases lay outside the gene matches. The CDR3 loop spans 14 amino acids. The CDR3 DNA is TGCAGTGCTAGTGGCGGGGGGGCCTATGAGACCCAGTACTTC. This translates into CSASGGGAYETQYF.

This clonotype was seen a few times. The chain has TRBV4-1 and TRBJ1-1; D gene unclear. V lost 4 bases, J lost 4 bases, and 13 bases lay in between. Germline-derived CDR1 and CDR2 are MGHRA and YSYEKL. The CDR3 is 14 residues long. The CDR3 reads CASSLPNQATEAFF. CDR3 coding DNA: TGCGCCAGCAGCCTACCAAACCAGGCCACTGAAGCTTTCTTT.

The J gene is TRBJ1-5, the V gene TRBV7-8; 7 nucleotides match TRBD1. The CDR3 runs to 17 residues. After removal of 1 base from V and 3 bases from J, the junction contained 9 bases not matched to a gene. Germline V gene sequence: CDR1 SGHVS, CDR2 FQNEAQ. This CDR3 is CASSLGLGTDINQPQHF. The CDR3 bases are TGTGCCAGCAGCTTAGGCCTAGGGACAGATATCAATCAGCCCCAGCATTTT.

The CDR3 DNA follows: TGCGCCAGCAGCTTACAGGGGTCGGACACTGAAGCTTTCTTT. Its translation: CASSLQGSDTEAFF. The V call is TRBV5-1, the J call TRBJ1-1; TRBD1 matches 7 bases. CDR1 and CDR2 from the germline V gene are SGHRS and YFSETQ. Unmatched junction bases numbered 4, after V lost 2 bases and J lost 3 bases. CDR3 size: 14 residues.

The J gene is TRBJ1-2, the V gene TRBV6-5; a weak D match, TRBD1 (5 bases). Trimming left V 2 bases short and J 7 bases short, with 8 bases between. The CDR3 runs to 12 residues. CDR1 is MNHEY and CDR2 is SVGAGI in the germline V gene. Written as DNA, the CDR3 is TGTGCCAGCAGTTACGTCCAGGGTGGCTACACCTTC. Protein: CASSYVQGGYTF.

This clonotype was found a few times. This CDR3 reads CASSLVGTQKVETQYF. The DNA of the CDR3 is TGTGCCAGCAGCTTAGTTGGGACGCAAAAAGTAGAGACCCAGTACTTC. V usage is TRBV7-2 and J usage is TRBJ2-5; the D gene could be TRBD1 or TRBD2 (5 bases each). The CDR3 length is 16 residues. Germline CDR1 and CDR2: SGHTA and FQGNSA. V was clipped by 1 base and J by 4 bases, with 16 bases between them.

The chain uses TRBV24-1 and TRBJ2-5; tentatively, D is TRBD1 or TRBD2 (5 bases each). The V and J ends lost 2 bases and 5 bases respectively, with 14 bases between them. CDR1 is KGHDR, CDR2 SFDVKD, per germline. The length of the CDR3 is 15 residues. Here the CDR3 reads CATSDSTGEGETQYF. DNA of the CDR3: TGTGCCACCAGTGATTCAACAGGAGAGGGGGAGACCCAGTACTTC.

This clonotype was counted at least ten times. The rearrangement links TRBV7-9 to TRBJ1-2; D gene ambiguous. Trimming left V 10 bases short and J 6 bases short, with 6 bases between. This CDR3 has 9 amino acids. Germline CDR1 reads SEHNR; CDR2 reads FQNEAQ (reference sequence). CDR3: CAIDDGYTF. The CDR3 DNA reads as TGTGCCATAGACGATGGCTACACCTTC. The variable domain in full, completed from reference TRBV7-9 and TRBJ1-2, reads DTGVSQNPRHKITKRGQNVTFRCDPISEHNRLYWYRQTLGQGPEFLTYFQNEAQLEKSRLLSDRFSAERPKGSFSTLEIQRTEQGDSAMYLCAIDDGYTFGSGTRLTVV.

The rearrangement uses TRBV24-1 and TRBJ2-5; possible D gene TRBD1, 7 bases. V was trimmed by 7 bases and J by 1 base, leaving 9 bases between them. Germline V gene lookup returns CDR1 KGHDR and CDR2 SFDVKD. This CDR3 comprises 13 residues. This chain's CDR3 is CATSQGGQETQYF. The CDR3 nucleotides are TGTGCCACCAGCCAGGGGGGCCAAGAGACCCAGTACTTC.